This record covers a single T cell receptor beta chain. Patients in Seattle were enrolled during active infection, then followed longitudinally. This CDR3 is built from 17 residues. The V gene's germline CDR1 is MGHRA and CDR2 YSYEKL. V shed 0 bases, J shed 4 bases, and the junction held 9 bases outside the gene matches. Authors' analysis steps: For nucleated cells, counts were estimated from reference gene primer amplification. Produced via immunoSEQ multiplex PCR; TCRdb's table is partial and in-frame only. That table supplies the V and J calls and clone size; D and trimming were determined from the DNA. Here the sample spans under 300,000 clones, 90% being singletons. These data are taken from a study of blood T cell repertoires in COVID-19. Study as a whole: Samples taken during acute and convalescent COVID-19 were collected in the United States, Italy and Spain. The analysed material was cDNA or gDNA that came from T cells, B-cell-depleted T cells, or PBMCs.

The chain couples TRBV4-1 to TRBJ2-5; 9 bases align to TRBD2. The origin of this receptor is a woman in her sixties with COVID-19, enrolled during active disease. Sequencing input: peripheral blood. In DNA, the CDR3 is TGCGCCAGCAGCCAAGAATCGAGCGGGGGGCCGGGAGAGACCCAGTACTTC. Residues: CASSQESSGGPGETQYF.